Below, 27 T cell receptor beta chains from the same sample are listed, as sequenced in a study of OX40 agonist ivuxolimab in advanced cancers. Data came from immunoSEQ multiplex PCR; TCRdb stores just in-frame clones and leaves some out. The table has 49,000 or so clones, roughly nine tenths seen once; the top ten hold roughly 49%. This sample comprised CD4+ or CD8+ T cells sorted from blood, obtained in a trial of the OX40 agonist ivuxolimab. These receptors were obtained from an adult with an advanced solid tumor such as melanoma, head and neck, liver or kidney cancer.

The chain links TRBV25-1 to TRBJ2-7; 10 nucleotides agree with TRBD1. Germline CDR1 is MGHDK and CDR2 is SYGVNS. Trimming took 5 bases from V and 3 from J; bases not matched to a gene: 13. The CDR3 loop spans 17 amino acids. The CDR3 nucleotides read TGTGCCAGCAGTCCAACCGAACCGGGACAGGGGATCTACGAGCAGTACTTC. It encodes CASSPTEPGQGIYEQYF.

This rearrangement joins TRBV5-4 to TRBJ2-7; TRBD1 matches 9 bases. Germline V lookup: CDR1 SGHNT, CDR2 YYREEE (reference sequence). This CDR3 is 13 amino acids long. The junction had 5 bases not matched to a gene; V was cut back by 4 bases and J by 6 bases. This CDR3 reads CASSRTGDSEQYF. The CDR3 DNA is TGTGCCAGCAGCAGGACAGGGGATAGCGAGCAGTACTTC.

This clone was recorded a few times. The chain couples TRBV9 to TRBJ2-5; 13 nucleotides match TRBD2. J gave up 5 bases and V 0 bases, and 7 bases lay outside the gene matches. The CDR3 totals 17 residues. The germline V gene has CDR1 SGDLS and CDR2 YYNGEE. The CDR3 coding sequence is TGTGCCAGCAGCGTAGAAACTAGCGGGAGGGCCGGGGAGACCCAGTACTTC. Translating it yields CASSVETSGRAGETQYF.

J is TRBJ1-1 and V is TRBV2; D perhaps matches TRBD1 (6 bases). The CDR3 sequence is 15 residues long. The germline gives CDR1 SNHLY, CDR2 FYNNEI. Trimming took off 8 bases at V and 4 bases at J, with 20 bases between the two ends. This CDR3 is CASWGGGGWFTEAFF. DNA of the CDR3: TGTGCCAGCTGGGGAGGGGGAGGGTGGTTCACTGAAGCTTTCTTT.

In this sample, this clone turned up many times. This sequence joins TRBV5-1 and TRBJ1-6; 8 bases align to TRBD1. V lost 3 bases to trimming and J lost 8 bases; unmatched junction nucleotides: 13. The CDR3 totals 17 residues. The V gene's germline CDR1 is SGHRS and CDR2 YFSETQ. CDR3 protein: CASSSNSYDRGDSPLHF. CDR3 bases: TGCGCCAGCAGCTCCAATTCGTACGACAGGGGAGATTCACCCCTCCACTTT.

The chain joins TRBV2 to TRBJ2-7; D gene uncertain. The CDR3 extends over 14 amino acids. Germline V gene lookup returns CDR1 SNHLY and CDR2 FYNNEI. V was trimmed by 0 bases and J by 2 bases, leaving 8 bases between them. CDR3 sequence: CASSEARGPYEQYF. The CDR3 DNA follows: TGTGCCAGCAGTGAAGCCCGCGGTCCCTACGAGCAGTACTTC.

The chain uses TRBV19 and TRBJ2-1, with D perhaps TRBD2 (5 bases). Deletions cut 4 bases from V and 12 bases from J, with 19 bases between. Germline V gene data show CDR1 as LNHDA and CDR2 as SQIVND (reference sequence). The CDR3 contains 14 residues. In nucleotides, the CDR3 is TGTGCCAGTAGTACAAGAGCGGATGCGGTGAGGCAGTTCTTC. Translated: CASSTRADAVRQFF.

The chain is built from TRBV4-2 and TRBJ2-5; 12 nucleotides align to TRBD1. V lost 2 bases to trimming and J lost 5 bases; unmatched junction nucleotides: 9. The CDR3 loop spans 17 amino acids. CDR1 LGHNA and CDR2 YNFKEQ come from the germline V gene. Here the CDR3 DNA reads TGTGCCAGCAGCCAACCTTCGGGACAGGGGGCTGGGGAGACCCAGTACTTC. Translation gives CASSQPSGQGAGETQYF.

This clone is judged medium-sized. This chain links TRBV29-1 with TRBJ1-2, with 12 nucleotides matching TRBD1. The CDR3 totals 14 residues. Germline CDR1 and CDR2: SQVTM and ANQGSEA. V was clipped by 5 bases and J by 7 bases; unmatched bases: 8. CDR3 sequence reads: CSVLTGTGGSGYTF. DNA of the CDR3: TGCAGCGTTTTGACCGGGACAGGGGGCTCTGGCTACACCTTC.

V usage is TRBV7-9 and J usage is TRBJ2-7; D might be TRBD1 (6 bases). With 3 bases removed from V and 3 bases from J, the gap between germline ends came to 12 bases. The germline V gene has CDR1 SEHNR and CDR2 FQNEAQ (reference sequence). The length of the CDR3 is 14 residues. CDR3 amino acids: CASSFTGWNYEQYF. DNA for the CDR3: TGTGCCAGCAGCTTCACAGGGTGGAACTACGAGCAGTACTTC.

In nucleotides, the CDR3 is TGCGCCAGCAGCTTTCGTATGGCAGGGGGATCCTACGAGCAGTACTTC. Protein sequence: CASSFRMAGGSYEQYF. The V and J genes are TRBV5-1 and TRBJ2-7; 7 bases line up with TRBD1. The V segment lost 2 bases and the J segment 1 base; nucleotides outside the gene matches: 9. Germline V lookup: CDR1 SGHRS, CDR2 YFSETQ. This CDR3 has 16 amino acids.

This clone was seen only once. One end of the junction varies from germline; a read error may be responsible. This chain joins TRBV6-5 and TRBJ1-2, with TRBD1 as a possible D gene (5 bases). The germline V gene encodes CDR1 MNHEY and CDR2 SVGAGI. The CDR3 length is 12 residues. The CDR3 DNA reads as TGTGCCAGCAGTTACTCGAGTATGGGGGACGACTTC. It codes for CASSYSSMGDDF.

This clone was seen once. The chain couples TRBV2 to TRBJ2-1; 13 bases are shared with TRBD2. This CDR3 is built from 14 residues. Germline trimming cut 7 bases from V and 7 bases from J; bases unmatched to any gene: 4. Germline V CDR1 and CDR2: SNHLY, FYNNEI. CDR3 in DNA: TGTGCCAGCAAACTAGCGGGAGGGCTAAATGAGCAGTTCTTC. Amino acid sequence: CASKLAGGLNEQFF.

The rearrangement links TRBV6-1 to TRBJ2-3; D possibly corresponds to TRBD2 (6 bases). V was shortened by 5 bases and J by 5 bases, with 14 bases between the two germline ends. This CDR3 is built from 14 residues. Germline loops: CDR1 MNHNS, CDR2 SASEGT. The CDR3 DNA sequence: TGTGCCAGCAGTCTCCTGTCCGGGGGAGATACGCAGTATTTT. Its translation is CASSLLSGGDTQYF.

The sample holds one count of this clone. This chain joins TRBV28 and TRBJ1-3; D is perhaps TRBD1 (6 bases). CDR3 size: 15 residues. Germline loops: CDR1 MDHEN, CDR2 SYDVKM. Trimming shortened V by 6 bases and J by 1 base, and 13 bases separated the two germline ends. The CDR3 DNA is TGTGCCAGCAGCCCCAGGGGATGGTCTGGAAACACCATATATTTT. Residues: CASSPRGWSGNTIYF.

This rearrangement joins TRBV11-2 to TRBJ2-7; D perhaps matches TRBD2 (6 bases). Trimming pared 1 base from V and 5 bases from J, leaving 12 bases between. This CDR3 has 14 residues. In germline, CDR1 is SGHAT, CDR2 FQNNGV. DNA of the CDR3: TGTGCCAGCAGCTTAGGGCGGGGTTGGGACGAGCAGTACTTC. As protein: CASSLGRGWDEQYF.

In its sample, this clone was seen once. This chain uses TRBV10-3 with TRBJ2-3; D might be TRBD2 (6 bases). V was cut by 10 bases and J by 6 bases, with 17 bases left in between. Looked up from germline, CDR1 is ENHRY and CDR2 is SYGVKD. The CDR3 is 13 amino acids. The DNA for the CDR3 is TGTGCCACGGGGCCAGCGGGCATGGATACGCAGTATTTT. Translated: CATGPAGMDTQYF.

J is TRBJ1-3 and V is TRBV9; unclear D gene. The CDR3 covers 13 residues. Between the trimmed V and J ends, which lost 0 bases and 2 bases, there was a span of 3 bases. In germline, CDR1 is SGDLS, CDR2 YYNGEE. The CDR3 DNA follows: TGTGCCAGCAGCGTAGCTACTGGAAACACCATATATTTT. The encoded protein is CASSVATGNTIYF.

By sample fraction, this clone is medium-sized (0.01 to 0.1%). The genes are TRBV6-5 and TRBJ1-5; D remains unclear. The CDR3 spans 15 residues. Germline CDR1 is MNHEY and CDR2 is SVGAGI. The V end was cut by 0 bases, the J end by 4 bases, with 10 bases between. The CDR3 coding sequence is TGTGCCAGCAGTTACTCTTTTAGGGAAAATCAGCCCCAGCATTTT. It specifies CASSYSFRENQPQHF.

The J gene is TRBJ2-1, the V gene TRBV14; 13 nucleotides align to TRBD2. The germline CDR1 and CDR2 sequences are SGHDN and FVKESK. The CDR3 has 15 residues. V was pared by 6 bases and J by 11 bases, with 10 bases of the junction left unmatched. The CDR3 here is CASSGRLAGGVKQFF. The CDR3 DNA reads TGTGCCAGCAGTGGACGACTAGCGGGGGGAGTGAAGCAGTTCTTC.

This clone was detected only once. V and J are TRBV2 and TRBJ1-2; tentatively, D is TRBD1 (5 bases). The CDR3 spans 14 residues. The germline gives CDR1 SNHLY, CDR2 FYNNEI. V was pared by 5 bases and J by 1 base, with 11 bases between. CDR3 in DNA: TGTGCCAGCAGTCCGATGACAGTTAACTATGGCTACACCTTC. This sequence encodes CASSPMTVNYGYTF.

The chain links TRBV6-5 to TRBJ1-1; D is unresolved. The CDR3 is made up of 14 amino acids. Germline V gives CDR1 MNHEY, CDR2 SVGAGI. V shed 2 bases and J shed 6 bases, with 13 bases lying between them. CDR3 DNA: TGTGCCAGCAGTTACAATGGGATAGGAGCTGAAGCTTTCTTT. It encodes CASSYNGIGAEAFF.

The chain employs TRBV30 and TRBJ2-3, with 11 bases aligning to TRBD2. V lost 7 bases, J lost 2 bases, and 2 bases stayed unmatched. The CDR3 covers 13 residues. Per germline, CDR1 GTSNPN and CDR2 SVGIG (reference sequence). The CDR3 protein is CASGLAATDTQYF. DNA for the CDR3: TGTGCCTCGGGACTAGCGGCCACAGATACGCAGTATTTT.

The chain links TRBV28 to TRBJ2-7; the D is unclear. V lost 5 bases and J lost 1, with 6 bases in between. The germline V gene encodes CDR1 MDHEN and CDR2 SYDVKM. This CDR3 comprises 12 residues. Written as DNA, the CDR3 is TGTGCCAGCAGTGAACAGTCCTACGAGCAGTACTTC. This sequence encodes CASSEQSYEQYF.

The chain is built from TRBV27 and TRBJ2-7; 8 nucleotides line up with TRBD1. The V and J ends lost 6 bases and 5 bases, in that order; junction bases with no gene match: 6. The CDR3 runs to 13 residues. CDR1 and CDR2 (germline): MNHEY, SMNVEV (reference sequence). Written as DNA, the CDR3 is TGTGCCAGCAGCCGACAGGGGAACAACGAGCAGTACTTC. Translating it yields CASSRQGNNEQYF.

The chain recombines TRBV10-2 with TRBJ2-6, with 7 nucleotides matching TRBD1. The CDR3 sequence is 16 residues long. J gave up 2 bases and V 3 bases, and 4 bases lay outside the gene matches. Germline values: CDR1 WSHSY, CDR2 SAAADI. CDR3 protein: CASSDPGQAGANVLTF. Here the CDR3 DNA reads TGCGCCAGCAGTGACCCTGGACAGGCTGGGGCCAACGTCCTGACTTTC.

V and J are TRBV7-2 and TRBJ1-1; maybe TRBD1 (6 bases). The CDR3 is 14 amino acids. The germline V gene has CDR1 SGHTA and CDR2 FQGNSA. V dropped 3 bases and J dropped 1 base, with 9 bases sitting between them. In nucleotides, the CDR3 is TGTGCCAGCAGCTTCTGGACAGAGAACACTGAAGCTTTCTTT. As protein: CASSFWTENTEAFF.